Shown below are 10 T cell receptor beta chains from a single sample sequenced in a study of metastatic and nonmetastatic thyroid tumors (dated by TCRdb to 2019 to 2021). None of the patients had been given any treatment before thyroid surgery. To prepare the library, PCR was applied. Sequencing instrument: Illumina HiSeq 4000. The public sequencing data were trimmed at Q25 with fastp and processed into clonotypes with MiXCR by TCRdb, which kept only in-frame beta chains. Within this sample are some 31,000 clones, with approximately 17% of them counted one time only. Under 7% of the sample goes to the ten largest clones. Sequencing was done on a sample of blood. Receptors originate from a female donor with papillary thyroid cancer or a benign thyroid nodule (not recorded which). Some clones in this sample may be carry-over from other donors' samples.

For this clone: Just one base apart from a much larger clone, this may be a read error. Within the sample, other DNA sequences also encode this same CDR3. J is TRBJ1-1 and V is TRBV29-1; TRBD1 aligns across 7 bases. The J segment lost 5 bases and the V segment lost 7 bases, leaving 10 bases of the junction unmatched. The CDR3 extends over 13 amino acids. Per the germline V gene, CDR1 is SQVTM and CDR2 is ANQGSEA. CDR3 loop: CSAGDRAETEAFF. The CDR3 coding sequence is TGCAGCGCAGGTGACAGGGCCGAGACTGAAGCTTTCTTT.

This clone has at least ten counts. This chain links TRBV29-1 with TRBJ2-1, with 10 bases fitting TRBD2. V trimming: 4 bases; J trimming: 6 bases; junction bases outside the gene matches: 15. This CDR3 has 17 amino acids. From germline, CDR1 is SQVTM and CDR2 ANQGSEA. DNA for the CDR3: TGCAGCGTTGCTCATCCTAGCGGGAGTCCACCGGGCAATGAGCAGTTCTTC. Its protein product is CSVAHPSGSPPGNEQFF.

The chain uses TRBV2 and TRBJ2-7; D possibly corresponds to TRBD1 (6 bases). The CDR3 loop spans 14 amino acids. The germline CDR1 and CDR2 sequences are SNHLY and FYNNEI. V was trimmed by 2 bases and J by 0 bases, leaving 8 bases between them. The CDR3 bases are TGTGCCAGCAGTGAAACGGGACACTCCTACGAGCAGTACTTC. Protein: CASSETGHSYEQYF. The whole variable domain, filled in from reference TRBV2 and TRBJ2-7, reads EPEVTQTPSHQVTQMGQEVILRCVPISNHLYFYWYRQILGQKVEFLVSFYNNEISEKSEIFDDQFSVERPDGSNFTLKIRSTKLEDSAMYFCASSETGHSYEQYFGPGTRLTVT.

This clone was found many times. The chain carries TRBV30 and TRBJ2-3; 7 positions match TRBD2. The CDR3 loop spans 15 amino acids. V lost 3 bases to trimming and J lost 4 bases; unmatched junction nucleotides: 10. The germline CDR1 and CDR2 sequences are GTSNPN and SVGIG (reference sequence). As DNA, the CDR3 is TGTGCCTGGAGAAAGGGAGGGAGGGCCCCAGATACGCAGTATTTT. Protein: CAWRKGGRAPDTQYF.

This clone was recorded many times. The DNA of the CDR3 is TGCAGTGCTAGAGCCCACGGGACGGGGGGCGACGAGCAGTACTTC. Protein: CSARAHGTGGDEQYF. This chain connects TRBV20-1 to TRBJ2-7, with a weak D call TRBD2 (7 bases). The CDR3 contains 15 residues. V lost 1 base, J lost 5 bases, and 18 bases lay in between. Germline V CDR1 and CDR2: DFQATT, SNEGSKA (reference sequence).

In this sample, this clone turned up many times. The chain recombines TRBV29-1 with TRBJ2-7; D may be TRBD1 (6 bases). V was trimmed by 7 bases and J by 0 bases, leaving 13 bases between them. The CDR3 consists of 13 residues. Germline V gene lookup returns CDR1 SQVTM and CDR2 ANQGSEA. The CDR3 reads CSAFTGSSYEQYF. The CDR3 coding sequence is TGCAGCGCTTTCACAGGGAGCTCCTACGAGCAGTACTTC.

This clone came up many times. A much larger clone differs from this one at a single base, so this may be a read error. The CDR3 DNA follows: TGTGCCAGCAGCTTATCGGCCCCCCAGCCCCAGCATTTT. This codes for CASSLSAPQPQHF. V is TRBV7-6 and J is TRBJ1-5; D not certain. The CDR3 sequence is 13 residues long. Germline V gives CDR1 SGHVS, CDR2 FNYEAQ. The V and J ends lost 2 bases and 7 bases respectively, with 9 bases between them. Based on the CDR3 plus reference TRBV7-6 and TRBJ1-5, the full variable domain is GAGVSQSPRYKVTKRGQDVALRCDPISGHVSLYWYRQALGQGPEFLTYFNYEAQQDKSGLPNDRFSAERPEGSISTLTIQRTEQRDSAMYRCASSLSAPQPQHFGDGTRLSIL.

This chain connects TRBV20-1 to TRBJ2-7; TRBD2 matches at 12 bases. The CDR3 length is 14 residues. V trimming: 4 bases; J trimming: 3 bases; junction bases outside the gene matches: 4. Germline CDR1 reads DFQATT; CDR2 reads SNEGSKA (reference sequence). This chain's CDR3 is CSATSGGVFYEQYF. The CDR3 DNA is TGCAGTGCTACTAGCGGGGGGGTTTTCTACGAGCAGTACTTC.

This clone was seen ten or more times. This same CDR3 is encoded by further DNA sequences in the sample. V and J are TRBV6-1 and TRBJ1-4; D is uncertain. The V end was cut by 6 bases, the J end by 8 bases, with 19 bases between. There are 15 residues in the CDR3. Germline loops: CDR1 MNHNS, CDR2 SASEGT. The CDR3 sequence: CASSKSKGAGEKLFF. The CDR3, as DNA: TGTGCCAGCAGCAAGTCCAAGGGAGCGGGCGAAAAACTGTTTTTT.

This clone was seen repeatedly, ten times or more. A junction boundary mismatches the germline segment, possibly from a read error. The DNA for the CDR3 is TGTGCTAGCAGCTTGAACAGGGGGACCGGTGAAAAACTGTTTTTT. The encoded protein is CASSLNRGTGEKLFF. V gene TRBV7-7 combines with J gene TRBJ1-4; 8 positions match TRBD1. The CDR3 contains 15 residues. CDR1 and CDR2 from the germline V gene are SSHAT and FNYEAQ (reference sequence).